Below, 23 T cell receptor beta chains from the same sample are listed, as sequenced in a study of T cells in Graves' hyperthyroidism and ophthalmopathy. From RNA transcripts, TCR beta CDR3 regions were amplified. A set of HTBI primers served as the primers for a first-round RT-PCR of the TCR CDR3. TCRdb independently ran MiXCR on the multiplex PCR reads; one entry per CDR3 protein. The sample consists of about 840,000 distinct CDR3 sequences, more than 30% of them appearing once. Source material: blood. Every receptor here comes from a man aged 18 to 29 with Graves' hyperthyroidism.

About this clonotype itself: An end of the junction differs from the germline gene, which may be a read error. V is TRBV29-1 and J is TRBJ1-1, with a possible D match to TRBD1 (6 bases). The length of the CDR3 is 13 residues. The germline CDR1 and CDR2 sequences are SQVTM and ANQGSEA. The CDR3 DNA follows: TGCAGCGTTGCGGACAGTCCAAACACTGAAGCCTTCTTT. It yields the protein CSVADSPNTEAFF.

This clonotype came up a few times. This chain links TRBV24-1 with TRBJ2-2; D is perhaps TRBD1 or TRBD2 (5 bases each). Per germline, CDR1 KGHDR and CDR2 SFDVKD. V was shortened by 5 bases and J by 1 base, with 13 bases between the two germline ends. The CDR3 is made up of 16 amino acids. The chain's CDR3 is CATSALGTGNTGELFF. The CDR3 DNA follows: TGTGCCACCAGTGCCTTAGGGACCGGGAACACCGGGGAGCTGTTTTTT.

This chain joins TRBV29-1 and TRBJ1-5; 7 bases are shared with TRBD1. CDR3 length: 14 residues. Germline trimming cut 2 bases from V and 6 bases from J; bases unmatched to any gene: 7. Germline values: CDR1 SQVTM, CDR2 ANQGSEA. The CDR3 sequence is CSVEQGGRGQPQHF. CDR3 sequence (DNA): TGCAGCGTTGAACAGGGGGGGCGAGGTCAGCCCCAGCATTTT.

Notes on this clonotype: Mismatch with germline at one junction end may stem from a read error. The chain uses TRBV10-3 and TRBJ2-5; a weak D match, TRBD1 (5 bases). This CDR3 is 14 amino acids long. Germline assignment: CDR1 ENHRY and CDR2 SYGVKD. The CDR3 DNA sequence: TGTGCCAGCAGTGAAGTGCAGGGTGGGCGGTCCCAGTACTTC. Protein product: CASSEVQGGRSQYF.

The chain recombines TRBV4-1 with TRBJ1-2, with 10 bases aligning to TRBD1. The germline V gene encodes CDR1 MGHRA and CDR2 YSYEKL. This CDR3 is built from 15 residues. With V trimmed by 3 bases and J by 2 bases, 3 bases remained unmatched. CDR3 in amino acids: CASSHWGQGNYGYTF. CDR3 bases: TGCGCCAGCAGCCACTGGGGACAGGGGAACTATGGCTACACCTTC.

The chain links TRBV4-1 to TRBJ2-7; 10 bases align to TRBD1. This CDR3 is 17 amino acids long. V dropped 0 bases and J dropped 1; count of bases not matched to a gene: 6. CDR1 and CDR2 (germline): MGHRA, YSYEKL. CDR3 residues: CASSQEFRTGGSYEQYF. In DNA, the CDR3 is TGCGCCAGCAGCCAAGAATTCAGGACAGGGGGTTCCTACGAGCAGTACTTC.

This clonotype came up many times. The J gene is TRBJ1-3, the V gene TRBV10-3; maybe TRBD1 (6 bases). The V and J ends lost 4 bases and 0 bases respectively, with 16 bases between them. Germline loops: CDR1 ENHRY, CDR2 SYGVKD. The CDR3 covers 17 residues. The CDR3 region has the DNA TGTGCCATCAGTGGGGGTCCGGGACACCTCTCTGGAAACACCATATATTTT. As protein: CAISGGPGHLSGNTIYF.

This chain uses TRBV13 with TRBJ2-5, with D unclear. Between the trimmed V and J ends, which lost 3 bases and 8 bases, there was a span of 19 bases. Germline assignment: CDR1 PRHDT and CDR2 FYEKMQ (reference sequence). This CDR3 has 15 amino acids. The CDR3 reads CASSFKDPSGGTQYF. DNA for the CDR3: TGTGCCAGCAGCTTCAAGGACCCCTCGGGTGGAACCCAGTACTTC.

The chain joins TRBV7-9 to TRBJ2-5, with D possibly matching TRBD1 (5 bases). There are 14 residues in the CDR3. V was trimmed by 3 bases and J by 5 bases, leaving 13 bases between them. Germline CDR1 SEHNR, CDR2 FQNEAQ (reference sequence). CDR3 nucleotides: TGTGCCAGCAGCTTCGGTCCAGGGTGGGAGACCCAGTACTTC. This translates into CASSFGPGWETQYF. The variable domain in full, completed from reference TRBV7-9 and TRBJ2-5, reads DTGVSQNPRHKITKRGQNVTFRCDPISEHNRLYWYRQTLGQGPEFLTYFQNEAQLEKSRLLSDRFSAERPKGSFSTLEIQRTEQGDSAMYLCASSFGPGWETQYFGPGTRLLVL.

This clonotype occurred a few times. V and J are TRBV7-2 and TRBJ1-1, with 7 nucleotides matching TRBD1. The V gene end was trimmed by 4 bases and the J gene end by 1 base; junction bases not matched to a gene: 12. CDR1 is SGHTA and CDR2 is FQGNSA in the germline V gene. CDR3 length: 17 amino acids. CDR3 coding DNA: TGTGCCAGCAGCTCTCGGGCAGGGGGAATGGGGAACACTGAAGCTTTCTTT. As protein: CASSSRAGGMGNTEAFF.

This chain links TRBV13 with TRBJ1-2; D possibly corresponds to TRBD1 (5 bases). V was clipped by 5 bases and J by 6 bases, with 16 bases between them. CDR3 length: 14 amino acids. The germline V gene encodes CDR1 PRHDT and CDR2 FYEKMQ (reference sequence). The CDR3 DNA is TGTGCCAGCAGCCTTGGGGGGACTATAGATGGCTACACCTTC. Its protein product is CASSLGGTIDGYTF.

This clonotype was seen ten or more times. The chain carries TRBV6-5 and TRBJ1-6; 7 bases line up with TRBD1. The junction had 7 bases not matched to a gene; V was cut back by 5 bases and J by 9 bases. The CDR3 runs 14 residues. Per germline, CDR1 MNHEY and CDR2 SVGAGI. This CDR3 is CASSLGQLASPLHF. The CDR3, as DNA: TGTGCCAGCAGTCTGGGACAGTTGGCTTCACCCCTCCACTTT.

This clonotype was observed at least ten times. This chain connects TRBV5-1 to TRBJ1-1; D is unresolved. Trimming stripped 1 base from V and 0 bases from J, with 7 bases between. Germline V gene data show CDR1 as SGHRS and CDR2 as YFSETQ. The CDR3 has 14 residues. The CDR3: CASSLSTLNTEAFF. The CDR3 DNA sequence: TGCGCCAGCAGCTTGAGTACCCTGAACACTGAAGCTTTCTTT.

This clonotype was seen more than once but under ten times. The chain links TRBV7-2 to TRBJ2-7, with no clear D. This CDR3 region has 13 residues. CDR1 and CDR2 from the germline V gene are SGHTA and FQGNSA. V gave up 6 bases and J gave up 0 bases, with 9 bases separating them. Here the CDR3 DNA reads TGTGCCAGCAGACACCGCCTCTCCTACGAGCAGTACTTC. Translated: CASRHRLSYEQYF. Full variable domain (rest looked up from reference TRBV7-2 and TRBJ2-7): GAGVSQSPSNKVTEKGKDVELRCDPISGHTALYWYRQSLGQGLEFLIYFQGNSAPDKSGLPSDRFSAERTGGSVSTLTIQRTQQEDSAVYLCASRHRLSYEQYFGPGTRLTVT.

Regarding this clonotype: Just one base apart from a much larger clone, this may be a read error. The chain carries TRBV29-1 and TRBJ2-2; D is undetermined. V lost 6 bases, J lost 1 base, and 9 bases lay in between. Germline CDR1 reads SQVTM; CDR2 reads ANQGSEA. The CDR3 sequence is 13 residues long. CDR3 sequence: CSVADLNTGELFF. The CDR3 DNA follows: TGCAGCGTAGCTGACCTGAACACCGGGGAGCTGTTTTTT.

This clonotype was recorded at least ten times. The chain joins TRBV2 to TRBJ1-1; D remains ambiguous. The CDR3 covers 13 residues. Germline loops: CDR1 SNHLY, CDR2 FYNNEI. Trimming removed 5 bases at V and 0 bases at J, with 7 bases between. CDR3 nucleotides: TGTGCCAGCAGTTGGCGACTGAACACTGAAGCTTTCTTT. It specifies CASSWRLNTEAFF.

This clonotype was observed many times. The J gene is TRBJ1-5, the V gene TRBV20-1, with 8 bases fitting TRBD1. The germline V gene has CDR1 DFQATT and CDR2 SNEGSKA (reference sequence). V lost 6 bases, J lost 3 bases, and 7 bases stayed unmatched. The CDR3 extends over 14 amino acids. The CDR3 is CSATTGVINQPQHF. DNA of the CDR3: TGCAGTGCAACGACAGGGGTCATCAATCAGCCCCAGCATTTT.

In regard to this clonotype: The CDR3 ends on some other residue instead of the conserved phenylalanine or tryptophan, so this is likely a read error. The rearrangement joins TRBV7-9 to TRBJ2-2; D not resolved. The germline V and J ends were trimmed by 2 bases and 3 bases, with 7 bases remaining between them. The V gene's germline CDR1 is SEHNR and CDR2 FQNEAQ (reference sequence). This CDR3 is built from 14 residues. The CDR3 here is CASSLYTYTGELFL. CDR3 sequence (DNA): TGTGCCAGCAGCTTATATACGTACACCGGGGAGCTGTTTTTG.

The genes are TRBV20-1 and TRBJ2-3; 8 bases line up with TRBD2. From germline, CDR1 is DFQATT and CDR2 SNEGSKA (reference sequence). The CDR3 length is 13 residues. J lost 2 bases, V lost 6 bases, and 4 bases had no gene match. The CDR3 DNA follows: TGCAGTGCCAAAGCGGGGGTCACAGATACGCAGTATTTT. Protein sequence: CSAKAGVTDTQYF.

The V call is TRBV9, the J call TRBJ1-3; D is uncertain. The germline CDR1 and CDR2 sequences are SGDLS and YYNGEE. This CDR3 has 15 amino acids. The germline V and J ends were trimmed by 0 bases and 0 bases, with 7 bases remaining between them. CDR3 DNA sequence: TGTGCCAGCAGCGTAGGTCTCAGCTCTGGAAACACCATATATTTT. Translating it yields CASSVGLSSGNTIYF.

In its sample, this clonotype was seen many times. The gene calls are TRBV10-2 and TRBJ1-6; D is uncertain. This CDR3 contains 14 residues. Trimming took off 0 bases at V and 5 bases at J, with 5 bases between the two ends. Germline V gene sequence: CDR1 WSHSY, CDR2 SAAADI. DNA of the CDR3: TGCGCCAGCAGTGAGTCCTTTGATAATTCACCCCTCCACTTT. It specifies CASSESFDNSPLHF.

This clonotype was observed many times. This CDR3 is CSARQGGQPQHF. The CDR3 bases are TGCAGTGCTCGACAGGGCGGTCAGCCCCAGCATTTT. V gene TRBV20-1 combines with J gene TRBJ1-5; 7 bases agree with TRBD1. J lost 6 bases, V lost 5 bases, and 4 bases had no gene match. CDR1 and CDR2 (germline): DFQATT, SNEGSKA (reference sequence). This CDR3 comprises 12 residues.

Worth noting for this clonotype: Relative to the germline gene, one junction end is altered; a read error may explain this. V gene TRBV29-1 combines with J gene TRBJ1-2; unclear D gene. Germline CDR1 reads SQVTM; CDR2 reads ANQGSEA. There are 11 residues in the CDR3. CDR3 coding DNA: TGCAGCGTTGGCGGCAACTATGGCTGCACCTTC. Translated: CSVGGNYGCTF.